The rows below give T cell receptor beta chains drawn from one sample of a study of shared clonotypes between healthy human individuals. Using immunoSEQ multiplex PCR, the repertoire was profiled, and TCRdb retains in-frame clones only, with some absent. The sample records about 2.4 million clones, 90% to 95% being singletons. The specimen was naive CD4+ T cells from PBMCs. Receptor source: a man younger than 35 in good health. Some clones in this sample may be carry-over from other donors' samples. The CDR3 runs from the conserved cysteine through the conserved F or W. The D gene is left open where the match is weak.

len,j_gene,d_gene,v_gene,CDR3aa,CDR3nt
19,TRBJ2-5,TRBD2,TRBV18,CASSAKAHPGLAGKETQYF,TGTGCCAGCTCAGCAAAAGCTCACCCGGGACTAGCGGGGAAAGAGACCCAGTACTTC
11,TRBJ2-1,.,TRBV27,CASSLEDEQFF,TGTGCCAGCAGTTTAGAGGATGAGCAGTTCTTC
16,TRBJ1-3,.,TRBV4-2,CASSQVSDFYGNTIYF,TGTGCCAGCAGCCAAGTTTCGGACTTTTATGGAAACACCATATATTTT
12,TRBJ2-2,.,TRBV5-6,CASSWGTGELFF,TGTGCCAGCAGCTGGGGGACCGGGGAGCTGTTTTTT
15,TRBJ1-4,TRBD1,TRBV27,CASSATGEFFEKLFF,TGTGCCAGCAGTGCCACAGGGGAATTCTTTGAAAAACTGTTTTTT
16,TRBJ1-4,.,TRBV6-4,CASRGGVEATNEKLFF,TGTGCCAGCAGGGGGGGCGTTGAGGCTACTAATGAAAAACTGTTTTTT
15,TRBJ2-7,.,TRBV19,CASSTQGHQSYEQYF,TGTGCCAGTAGTACCCAGGGACACCAGTCCTACGAGCAGTACTTC
16,TRBJ2-3,.,TRBV4-1,CASSPEGVGGADTQYF,TGCGCCAGCAGCCCCGAGGGTGTCGGAGGGGCAGATACGCAGTATTTT
15,TRBJ2-7,.,TRBV2,CASSLSGAGTYEQYF,TGTGCCAGCAGTCTTTCTGGGGCGGGTACCTACGAGCAGTACTTC
13,TRBJ2-5,.,TRBV7-8,CASIQRGIETQYF,TGTGCCAGCATCCAGAGGGGAATAGAGACCCAGTACTTC
12,TRBJ2-5,.,TRBV27,CASSRGQETQYF,TGTGCCAGCAGCAGGGGTCAAGAGACCCAGTACTTC
12,TRBJ2-7,.,TRBV5-6,CASSFISYEQYF,TGTGCCAGCAGCTTTATAAGCTACGAGCAGTACTTC
13,TRBJ1-6,.,TRBV7-9,CASTLLRDSPLHF,TGTGCCAGCACCCTGCTGAGGGATTCACCCCTCCACTTT
13,TRBJ1-4,TRBD1,TRBV18,CASSLSQGLKLFF,TGTGCCAGCTCCCTTTCACAGGGGTTGAAACTGTTTTTT
18,TRBJ2-2,.,TRBV12-2,CASRLAVFSPLNTGELFF,TGTGCAAGTCGCTTAGCGGTTTTTAGCCCCTTGAACACCGGGGAGCTGTTTTTT
14,TRBJ1-1,.,TRBV19,CASRVGPGSTEAFF,TGTGCCAGTAGGGTGGGCCCGGGTTCCACTGAAGCTTTCTTT
16,TRBJ2-2,TRBD1,TRBV5-1,CASSLTGQGLPGELFF,TGCGCCAGCAGCTTGACCGGACAGGGTCTTCCCGGGGAGCTGTTTTTT
14,TRBJ1-1,.,TRBV5-1,CASRGLGGVPEAFF,TGCGCCAGCAGGGGACTTGGGGGGGTCCCTGAAGCTTTCTTT